This is a list of T cell receptor beta chains from one sample in a study of beta chain features in type 1 diabetes. Here immunoSEQ multiplex PCR was the method, and the copy in TCRdb shows in-frame clones only, minus some. The sample records 300,000 or so clones, 13% to 15% being singletons. Sequencing input: naive CD4+ T cells from blood. The receptors derive from a man under 40 with type 1 diabetes. Both conserved end residues are part of each CDR3. A D gene is named only where the DNA matches it firmly. The size entry is marked missing in some rows and otherwise reads once, few, many or a size class.

clone size	J gene	V gene	CDR3 length	D gene	CDR3 DNA	CDR3 protein
few	TRBJ2-5	TRBV2	12	-	TGTGCCTCTACTAAAGGACAAGAGACCCAGTACTTC	CASTKGQETQYF
-	TRBJ2-2	TRBV28	16	TRBD1	TGTGCCAGCATTCCCGCAGGGGGTCGAAGCACCGGGGAGCTGTTTTTT	CASIPAGGRSTGELFF
-	TRBJ2-5	TRBV10-3	13	-	TGTGCCATCTCCACAGGGTTGGGAGAGACCCAGTACTTC	CAISTGLGETQYF
-	TRBJ2-1	TRBV28	14	TRBD1	TGTGCCAGCAGTCCCCCTCAGACAGGGAGTGAGCAGTTCTTC	CASSPPQTGSEQFF
-	TRBJ2-5	TRBV7-9	16	TRBD2	TGTGCCAGCAGCTTAAGACTAGCCTCCACCCAAGAGACCCAGTACTTC	CASSLRLASTQETQYF
few	TRBJ2-7	TRBV28	14	TRBD2	TGTGCCAGCACCCCTAGCGGGAAATTATACGAGCAGTACTTC	CASTPSGKLYEQYF
few	TRBJ2-2	TRBV18	16	TRBD1	TGTGCCAGCTCACCCCCGGACAGGGCGAACACCGGGGAGCTGTTTTTT	CASSPPDRANTGELFF
few	TRBJ2-1	TRBV6-5	15	TRBD2	TGTGCCAGCAGACGGAGCGGGAGGCTCTACAATGAGCAGTTCTTC	CASRRSGRLYNEQFF
-	TRBJ2-7	TRBV30	14	TRBD2	TGTGCCCTAAGGGCAGCGGGAAATCGCTACGAGCAGTACTTC	CALRAAGNRYEQYF
-	TRBJ2-7	TRBV25-1	13	-	TGTGCCAGCAGTGAATTACACTCCTACGAGCAGTACTTC	CASSELHSYEQYF
few	TRBJ1-5	TRBV2	14	-	TGTGCCAGCAGAGGTCCAGGTATCTATCAGCCCCAGCATTTT	CASRGPGIYQPQHF
few	TRBJ2-5	TRBV5-1	15	-	TGCGCCAGCAGCTTGGACAGAATAAGCCAAGAGACCCAGTACTTC	CASSLDRISQETQYF
-	TRBJ2-1	TRBV7-7	16	TRBD1	TGTGCTAGCAGCCCCGGGACAGGGGGCCCCCGGGAGGAGCAGTTCTTC	CASSPGTGGPREEQFF
few	TRBJ2-1	TRBV11-2	17	-	TGTGCCAGCAGCTTAGATGCTCTAGCGAGCTCCTACAATGAGCAGTTCTTC	CASSLDALASSYNEQFF
few	TRBJ2-2	TRBV30	15	-	TGTGCCTGGAGTGTAGACGGGGCGAACACCGGGGAGCTGTTTTTT	CAWSVDGANTGELFF
few	TRBJ2-3	TRBV25-1	14	TRBD2	TGTGCCAGCAGTTTCGCGGGAGGCACAGATACGCAGTATTTT	CASSFAGGTDTQYF
few	TRBJ2-5	TRBV29-1	12	TRBD1	TGCAGCGTTGCCGGGACAGAAGAGACCCAGTACTTC	CSVAGTEETQYF
-	TRBJ2-1	TRBV15	15	TRBD1	TGTGCCACCAGTAGGGACAGAGGCTCCTACAATGAGCAGTTCTTC	CATSRDRGSYNEQFF
-	TRBJ2-3	TRBV2	15	TRBD2	TGTGCCAGCAGTGTTCAACTAGCGGGAGTGGATACGCAGTATTTT	CASSVQLAGVDTQYF
few	TRBJ2-7	TRBV6-6	11	-	TGTGCCAGCAGCCCCAGCTACGAGCAGTACTTC	CASSPSYEQYF
few	TRBJ2-1	TRBV7-3	15	TRBD1	TGTGCCAGCAGCTTTAAAGGGGGCCTAAACAATGAGCAGTTCTTC	CASSFKGGLNNEQFF
-	TRBJ2-7	TRBV18	15	-	TGTGCCAGCTCACCGTCCGAAGGGGGTTCATACGAGCAGTACTTC	CASSPSEGGSYEQYF
-	TRBJ2-7	TRBV15	16	TRBD2	TGTGCCACCAGCAGAGATTTGGGGGAGCGGGGCTACGAGCAGTACTTC	CATSRDLGERGYEQYF
-	TRBJ1-2	TRBV18	15	-	TGTGCCAGCTCACTCGACTCCCCGAGGCACTATGGCTACACCTTC	CASSLDSPRHYGYTF